This TCR beta chain came from a study of metastatic and nonmetastatic thyroid tumors. The wider study: Both malignant and benign thyroid patients supplied peripheral blood and tumor or nodule tissue samples, across which the repertoires of these patients were then compared. Study-wide results and limits: Within blood and tumor, benign nodules reportedly had significantly lower TCR beta diversity than malignant thyroid tumors did.

Patients were all untreated before their thyroid surgery. In the authors' methods: CDR3 differences across clinicopathological groups were used to build a distant-metastasis classifier for papillary thyroid cancer. TCRdb re-called the PCR reads via MiXCR. The V and J calls were determined by TCRdb, not by the authors. The repertoire holds roughly 5,700 clones, roughly 30% seen once, with 15% to 25% in the top ten. This clone has just a few counts. Antigen specificity is unknown. Input material: adjacent normal tissue. This clonotype was obtained from a female donor with papillary thyroid cancer or a benign thyroid nodule (not recorded which). Some clones in this sample may be carry-over from other donors' samples.

Here the CDR3 reads CASSYPRLAGVPYEQYF. CDR3 nucleotide sequence: TGTGCCAGCAGTTACCCCAGACTAGCGGGAGTCCCCTACGAGCAGTACTTC. The gene calls are TRBV6-2 or TRBV6-3 and TRBJ2-7, with 12 bases lining up with TRBD2. This CDR3 comprises 17 residues. The J segment lost 2 bases and the V segment lost 2 bases, leaving 7 bases of the junction unmatched. Germline V gives CDR1 MNHEY, CDR2 SVGEGT.